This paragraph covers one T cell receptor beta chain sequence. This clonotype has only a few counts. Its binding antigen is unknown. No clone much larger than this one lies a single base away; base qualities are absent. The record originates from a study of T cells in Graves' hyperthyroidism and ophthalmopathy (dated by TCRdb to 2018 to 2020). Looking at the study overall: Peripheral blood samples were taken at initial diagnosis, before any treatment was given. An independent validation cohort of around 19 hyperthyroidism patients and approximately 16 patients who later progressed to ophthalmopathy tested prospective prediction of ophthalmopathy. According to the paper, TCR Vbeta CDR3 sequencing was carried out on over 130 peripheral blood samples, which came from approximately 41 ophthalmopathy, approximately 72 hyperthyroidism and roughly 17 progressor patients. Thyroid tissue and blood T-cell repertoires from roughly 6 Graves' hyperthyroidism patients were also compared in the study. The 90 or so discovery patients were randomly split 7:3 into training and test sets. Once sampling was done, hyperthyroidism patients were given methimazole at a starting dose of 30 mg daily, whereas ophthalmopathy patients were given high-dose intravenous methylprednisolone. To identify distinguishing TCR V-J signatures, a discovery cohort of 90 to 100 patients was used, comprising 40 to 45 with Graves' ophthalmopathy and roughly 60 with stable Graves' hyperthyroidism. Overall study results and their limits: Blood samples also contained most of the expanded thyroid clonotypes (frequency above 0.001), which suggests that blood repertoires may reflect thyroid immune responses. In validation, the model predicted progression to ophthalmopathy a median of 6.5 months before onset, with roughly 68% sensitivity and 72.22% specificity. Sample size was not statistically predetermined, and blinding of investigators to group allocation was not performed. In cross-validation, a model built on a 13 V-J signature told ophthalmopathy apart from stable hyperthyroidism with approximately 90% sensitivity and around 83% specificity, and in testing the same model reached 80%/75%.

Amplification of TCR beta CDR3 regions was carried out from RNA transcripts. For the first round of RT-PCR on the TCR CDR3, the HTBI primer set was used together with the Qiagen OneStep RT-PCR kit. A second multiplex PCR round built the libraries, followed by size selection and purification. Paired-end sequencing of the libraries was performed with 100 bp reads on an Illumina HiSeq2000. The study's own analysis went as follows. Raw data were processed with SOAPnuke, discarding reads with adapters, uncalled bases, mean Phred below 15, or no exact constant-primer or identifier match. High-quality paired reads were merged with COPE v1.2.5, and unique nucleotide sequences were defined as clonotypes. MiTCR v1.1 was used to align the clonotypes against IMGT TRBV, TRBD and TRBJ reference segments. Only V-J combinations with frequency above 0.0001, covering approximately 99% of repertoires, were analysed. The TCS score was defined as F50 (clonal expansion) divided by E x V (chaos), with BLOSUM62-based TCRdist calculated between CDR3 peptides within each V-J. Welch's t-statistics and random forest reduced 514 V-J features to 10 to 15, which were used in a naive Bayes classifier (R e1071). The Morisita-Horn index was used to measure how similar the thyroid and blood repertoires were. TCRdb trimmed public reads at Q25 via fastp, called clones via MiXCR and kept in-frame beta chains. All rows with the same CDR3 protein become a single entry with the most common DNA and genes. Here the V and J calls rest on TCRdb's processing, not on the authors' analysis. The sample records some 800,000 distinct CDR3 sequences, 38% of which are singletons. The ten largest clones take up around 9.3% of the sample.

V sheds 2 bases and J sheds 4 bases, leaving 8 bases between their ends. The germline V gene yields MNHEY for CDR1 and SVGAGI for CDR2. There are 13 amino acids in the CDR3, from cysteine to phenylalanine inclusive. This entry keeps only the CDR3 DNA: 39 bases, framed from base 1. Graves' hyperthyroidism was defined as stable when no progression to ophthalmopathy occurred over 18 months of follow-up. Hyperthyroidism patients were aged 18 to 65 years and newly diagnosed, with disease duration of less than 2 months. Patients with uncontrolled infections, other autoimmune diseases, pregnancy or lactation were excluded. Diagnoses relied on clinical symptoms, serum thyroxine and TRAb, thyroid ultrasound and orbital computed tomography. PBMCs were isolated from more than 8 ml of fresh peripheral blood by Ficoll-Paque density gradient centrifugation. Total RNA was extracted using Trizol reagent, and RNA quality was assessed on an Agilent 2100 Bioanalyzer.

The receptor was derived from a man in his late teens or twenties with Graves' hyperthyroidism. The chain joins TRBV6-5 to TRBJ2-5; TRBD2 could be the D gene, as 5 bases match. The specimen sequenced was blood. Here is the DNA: TGTGCCAGCAGTTACGAGGGTCCAGAGACCCAGTACTTC. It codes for CASSYEGPETQYF.